This TCR beta chain was found in a study of blood T cell repertoires in COVID-19. This CDR3 has 15 amino acids. CDR1 is KGHSH and CDR2 is LQKENI in the germline V gene. The V segment lost 3 bases and the J segment 0 bases; nucleotides outside the gene matches: 4. How the authors handled the data: Nucleated cell number was recorded as an estimate derived from reference gene primer amplification. Profiled with immunoSEQ multiplex PCR; TCRdb holds only in-frame clones, not every one. V, J and clone size were drawn from that table, and D and trimming were deduced from the DNA. This table has 430,000 or so clones, roughly 90% appearing once.

Sequencing was performed on PBMCs or T cells enriched from blood (not recorded which). This chain connects TRBV18 to TRBJ1-2, with 7 bases aligning to TRBD1. The source is a woman younger than 35 who had been exposed to COVID-19. Written as DNA, the CDR3 is TGTGCCAGCTCACCCTACGGGACAGCTAACTATGGCTACACCTTC. It encodes CASSPYGTANYGYTF.